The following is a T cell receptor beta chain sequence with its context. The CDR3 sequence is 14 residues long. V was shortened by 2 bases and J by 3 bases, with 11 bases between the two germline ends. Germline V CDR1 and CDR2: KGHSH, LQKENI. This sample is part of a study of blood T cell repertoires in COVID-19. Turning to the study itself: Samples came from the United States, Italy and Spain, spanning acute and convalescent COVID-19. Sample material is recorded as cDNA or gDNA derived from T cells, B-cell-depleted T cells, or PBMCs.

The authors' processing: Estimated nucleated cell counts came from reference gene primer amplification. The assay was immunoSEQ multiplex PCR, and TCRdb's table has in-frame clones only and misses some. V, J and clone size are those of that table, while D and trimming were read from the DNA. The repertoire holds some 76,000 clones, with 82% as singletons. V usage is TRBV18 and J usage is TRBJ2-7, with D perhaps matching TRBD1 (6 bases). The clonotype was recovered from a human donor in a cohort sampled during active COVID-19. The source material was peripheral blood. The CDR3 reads CASSPNRDDYEQYF. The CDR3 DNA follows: TGTGCCAGCTCACCAAACAGGGACGACTACGAGCAGTACTTC.